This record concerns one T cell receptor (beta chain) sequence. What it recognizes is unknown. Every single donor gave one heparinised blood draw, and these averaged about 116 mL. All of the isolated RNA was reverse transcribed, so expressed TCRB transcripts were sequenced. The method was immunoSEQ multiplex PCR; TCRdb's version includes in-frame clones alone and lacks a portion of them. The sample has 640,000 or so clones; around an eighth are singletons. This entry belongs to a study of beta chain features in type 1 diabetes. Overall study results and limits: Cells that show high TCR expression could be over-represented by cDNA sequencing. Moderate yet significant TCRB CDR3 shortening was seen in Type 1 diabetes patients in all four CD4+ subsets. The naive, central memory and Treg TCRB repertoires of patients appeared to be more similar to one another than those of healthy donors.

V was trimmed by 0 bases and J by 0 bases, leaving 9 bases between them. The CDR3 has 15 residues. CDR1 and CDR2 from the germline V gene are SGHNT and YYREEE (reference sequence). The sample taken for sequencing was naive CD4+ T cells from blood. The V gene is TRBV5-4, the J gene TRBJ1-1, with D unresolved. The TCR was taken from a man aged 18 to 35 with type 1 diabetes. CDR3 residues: CASSLGGILNTEAFF. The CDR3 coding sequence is TGTGCCAGCAGCTTGGGCGGAATCTTGAACACTGAAGCTTTCTTT.